Listed below are T cell receptor beta chains from one sample, sequenced in a study of response to subunit inactivated influenza vaccine. TCRdb re-called the RT-PCR reads with MiXCR, one entry per CDR3 protein. Among approximately 700,000 distinct CDR3 sequences, 11% to 15% were seen once, and the ten largest hold less than 7%. The specimen was PBMCs from blood, collected less than 15 days before vaccination. The receptors stem from a man in his forties or fifties who received an inactivated influenza vaccine. The CDR3 runs from the conserved cysteine through the conserved F or W. The D gene is left open where the match is weak. Clone size, where shown, is once, few, many, or a class for clones that have expanded.

TRBV15	TRBJ2-7	-	many	CATSGTVSSYEQYF	TGTGCCACCAGTGGGACTGTTAGCTCCTACGAGCAGTACTTC
TRBV20-1	TRBJ1-4	TRBD1	many	CSARDLYSGQSGTTNEKLFF	TGCAGTGCTAGAGATCTGTACTCGGGACAGTCGGGAACAACTAATGAAAAACTGTTTTTT
TRBV28	TRBJ2-7	-	few	CASSPPNEQYF	TGTGCCAGCAGTCCCCCCAACGAGCAGTACTTC
TRBV6-1	TRBJ1-3	-	few	CASSPRHNTIYF	TGTGCCAGCAGCCCCAGACACAACACCATATATTTT
TRBV5-1	TRBJ2-7	TRBD1	-	CASSELVLRQGSYEQYF	TGCGCCAGCAGCGAATTGGTGTTAAGACAGGGCTCCTACGAGCAGTACTTC
TRBV5-1	TRBJ2-1	-	few	CASSSLGPGTERNEQFF	TGCGCCAGCAGCTCGCTAGGTCCCGGGACGGAGCGTAATGAGCAGTTCTTC
TRBV20-1	TRBJ2-5	-	few	CSAISGETQYF	TGCAGTGCTATATCGGGGGAGACCCAGTACTTC
TRBV6-2/TRBV6-3	TRBJ2-5	-	few	CASSYPPRGLGLLQTQYF	TGTGCCAGCAGTTACCCTCCCCGGGGGCTAGGGCTCCTCCAGACCCAGTACTTC
TRBV10-3	TRBJ2-3	TRBD2	-	CAIASGILSTDTQYF	TGTGCCATCGCTAGCGGGATCCTGAGCACAGATACGCAGTATTTT
TRBV7-2	TRBJ2-7	TRBD2	-	CASSSTSGVEQYF	TGTGCCAGCAGCTCGACTAGCGGGGTAGAGCAGTACTTC
TRBV7-8	TRBJ1-2	-	few	CASSPLADGYTF	TGTGCCAGCAGCCCACTTGCGGATGGCTACACCTTC
TRBV20-1	TRBJ2-2	-	-	CSAARTAVQQPGELFF	TGCAGTGCAGCCAGGACGGCTGTCCAACAGCCCGGGGAGCTGTTTTTT
TRBV4-2	TRBJ2-2	-	-	CASSQDPGATTGELFF	TGTGCCAGCAGCCAAGATCCGGGGGCCACCACCGGGGAGCTGTTTTTT
TRBV12-3/TRBV12-4	TRBJ1-2	-	few	CASSPPDGGYTF	TGTGCCAGCAGCCCACCGGACGGAGGCTACACCTTC
TRBV29-1	TRBJ2-5	-	-	CSVGNRDQETQYF	TGCAGCGTTGGGAACAGGGATCAAGAGACCCAGTACTTC
TRBV24-1	TRBJ2-5	TRBD1	few	CATSDIQGAGETQYF	TGTGCCACCAGTGATATCCAGGGGGCGGGAGAGACCCAGTACTTC
TRBV4-2	TRBJ1-4	-	many	CASSQEGDSNEKLFF	TGTGCCAGCAGCCAAGAAGGGGACTCCAATGAAAAACTGTTTTTT
TRBV5-1	TRBJ2-2	-	-	CASSLRAREDTGELFF	TGCGCCAGCAGCTTGCGGGCCAGGGAGGACACCGGGGAGCTGTTTTTT
TRBV5-1	TRBJ2-5	-	-	CASSSSGTASGETQYF	TGCGCCAGCAGCTCATCCGGGACTGCTTCGGGGGAGACCCAGTACTTC
TRBV27	TRBJ2-1	TRBD2	once	CASSLLGSGDNEHFF	TGTGCCAGCAGTTTATTGGGTAGCGGGGACAATGAGCACTTCTTC
TRBV20-1	TRBJ2-7	TRBD2	-	CSAVAGDSYEQYF	TGCAGTGCCGTAGCGGGAGACTCCTACGAGCAGTACTTC
TRBV28	TRBJ2-7	-	few	CASRQLSSSEQYF	TGTGCCAGTAGACAGCTTTCGTCTTCCGAGCAGTACTTC
TRBV12-3/TRBV12-4	TRBJ2-1	-	-	CASSLGRGSGSNEQFF	TGTGCCAGCAGTTTAGGGAGGGGATCGGGATCAAATGAGCAGTTCTTC
TRBV20-1	TRBJ2-2	-	many	CSASGSPERSTGELFF	TGCAGTGCTAGCGGGAGTCCCGAAAGGAGCACCGGGGAGCTGTTTTTT
TRBV27	TRBJ2-7	-	few	CASSLRDRRYEQYF	TGTGCCAGCAGTTTAAGGGATAGGAGGTACGAGCAGTACTTC
TRBV28	TRBJ2-7	TRBD1	-	CAISLMGDSFYEQYF	TGTGCCATCAGTTTAATGGGGGACAGCTTCTACGAGCAGTACTTC
TRBV7-2	TRBJ1-6	-	-	CASSLEYLGSPLHF	TGTGCCAGCAGCTTAGAATATTTGGGGTCACCCCTCCACTTT
TRBV7-3	TRBJ2-2	-	-	CASTPAVNTGELFF	TGTGCCAGCACCCCGGCGGTTAACACCGGGGAGCTGTTTTTT
TRBV2	TRBJ2-2	-	-	CASRGDTDTGELFF	TGTGCCAGCAGGGGGGACACTGACACCGGGGAGCTGTTTTTT
TRBV30	TRBJ2-1	TRBD1	many	CAWEQGAGNEQFF	TGTGCCTGGGAACAGGGGGCTGGGAATGAGCAGTTCTTC
TRBV28	TRBJ1-1	-	few	CASSDGGANTEAFF	TGTGCCAGCTCCGACGGGGGGGCGAACACTGAAGCTTTCTTT
TRBV4-2	TRBJ2-3	TRBD2	-	CASSLSREMLGDTQYF	TGTGCCAGCAGCCTATCGCGGGAGATGTTAGGAGATACGCAGTATTTT
TRBV20-1	TRBJ1-2	-	-	CSARVSGKDGYTF	TGCAGTGCTAGAGTCTCAGGGAAGGATGGCTACACCTTC
TRBV24-1	TRBJ2-1	TRBD1	-	CATSETGQGRNEQFF	TGTGCCACCAGTGAGACGGGACAGGGAAGGAATGAGCAGTTCTTC
TRBV25-1	TRBJ1-3	TRBD1	-	CASRGTGAWGNTIYF	TGTGCCAGCAGAGGAACAGGGGCTTGGGGAAACACCATATATTTT
TRBV5-4	TRBJ2-7	-	few	CASSLRAGIPSYEQYF	TGTGCCAGCAGCTTGAGGGCCGGGATTCCGTCCTACGAGCAGTACTTC
TRBV6-8	TRBJ1-1	-	-	CASTRQKGLYTEAFF	TGTGCCAGCACTCGTCAGAAGGGACTATACACTGAAGCTTTCTTT
TRBV5-1	TRBJ2-2	-	many	CASSQGAGNTGELFF	TGCGCCAGCAGTCAAGGGGCGGGGAACACCGGGGAGCTGTTTTTT
TRBV4-1	TRBJ2-1	-	-	CASSQEPGIYNEQFF	TGCGCCAGCAGCCAAGAACCGGGGATCTACAATGAGCAGTTCTTC
TRBV20-1	TRBJ2-7	-	once	CSARDWGSSSYEQYF	TGCAGTGCTAGAGATTGGGGCAGCTCCTCCTACGAGCAGTACTTC